The 32 T cell receptor beta chains given below trace back to one sample, sequenced in a study of spatial heterogeneity in lung cancer. TCRdb fed the 5' RACE reads into MiXCR, producing one record per CDR3 protein. The sample shows approximately 40,000 distinct CDR3 sequences, 6.5% to 7% of them seen only once. Time point meaning: sample taken at primary tumor resection. Here the sequenced sample was PBMCs, taken at surgery. These receptors came from a female donor with early-stage non-small cell lung cancer.

As for this clonotype: This may stem from a read error, because a much larger clone lies one nucleotide away. The V call is TRBV6-5, the J call TRBJ2-7; D may be TRBD1 or TRBD2 (5 bases each). The V end was cut by 6 bases, the J end by 6 bases, with 12 bases between. Per germline, CDR1 MNHEY and CDR2 SVGAGI. CDR3 length equals 12 residues. The CDR3 bases are TGTGCCAGCAGGGGGACGAGGGGCGAGCAGTACTTC. It encodes CASRGTRGEQYF.

This clonotype has a count of ten or more. The chain is built from TRBV7-2 and TRBJ1-2; possible D gene TRBD1, 5 bases. CDR3 length: 15 amino acids. V dropped 7 bases and J dropped 8 bases, with 23 bases sitting between them. Germline loops: CDR1 SGHTA, CDR2 FQGNSA. The CDR3 bases are TGTGCCAGCACCACGAGCTGGGGCAGGCTTGTCGGCTACACCTTC. This translates into CASTTSWGRLVGYTF.

This clonotype was counted many times. The chain uses TRBV28 and TRBJ1-3; D is ambiguous. Germline V CDR1 and CDR2: MDHEN, SYDVKM. The CDR3 has 14 residues. Trimming left V 6 bases short and J 1 base short, with 10 bases between. CDR3 nucleotide sequence: TGTGCCAGCAGCCCCCTTAAGTCTGGAAACACCATATATTTT. Encoded protein: CASSPLKSGNTIYF.

This clonotype was counted ten times or more. The V and J genes are TRBV29-1 and TRBJ1-1, with TRBD1 as a possible D gene (6 bases). CDR1 is SQVTM and CDR2 is ANQGSEA in the germline V gene. The CDR3 runs to 12 residues. Trimming shortened V by 7 bases and J by 5 bases, and 14 bases separated the two germline ends. The CDR3 here is CSARQEGTEAFF. The CDR3 coding sequence is TGCAGCGCCAGACAGGAGGGGACTGAAGCTTTCTTT.

This clonotype was picked up a small number of times. V is TRBV30 and J is TRBJ1-3; no firm D call. Germline V gives CDR1 GTSNPN, CDR2 SVGIG (reference sequence). CDR3 length equals 14 residues. V gave up 1 base and J gave up 2 bases, with 9 bases separating them. CDR3 sequence reads: CAWSEANAGNTIYF. As DNA, the CDR3 is TGTGCCTGGAGTGAGGCCAATGCTGGAAACACCATATATTTT.

This clonotype was picked up a small number of times. The V gene is TRBV29-1, the J gene TRBJ1-5, with 7 bases lining up with TRBD1. From germline, CDR1 is SQVTM and CDR2 ANQGSEA. The J segment lost 7 bases and the V segment lost 7 bases, leaving 10 bases of the junction unmatched. The CDR3 consists of 13 residues. CDR3 sequence (DNA): TGCAGCGCTTCGACAGGGCCGTGGCAGCCCCAGCATTTT. It yields the protein CSASTGPWQPQHF. Full variable domain (missing parts from reference TRBV29-1 and TRBJ1-5): SAVISQKPSRDICQRGTSLTIQCQVDSQVTMMFWYRQQPGQSLTLIATANQGSEATYESGFVIDKFPISRPNLTFSTLTVSNMSPEDSSIYLCSASTGPWQPQHFGDGTRLSIL.

This clonotype was seen ten or more times. This chain uses TRBV7-2 with TRBJ1-4; D not certain. Per the germline V gene, CDR1 is SGHTA and CDR2 is FQGNSA. CDR3 length equals 15 residues. Trimming took off 5 bases at V and 2 bases at J, with 12 bases between the two ends. The CDR3 loop is CASSPQVGTNEKLFF. The CDR3 DNA reads TGTGCCAGCAGCCCTCAAGTAGGGACTAATGAAAAACTGTTTTTT.

To note about this clonotype: A read error may account for a junction end that differs from germline. This chain links TRBV7-7 with TRBJ2-3; D is unresolved. The germline gives CDR1 SSHAT, CDR2 FNYEAQ (reference sequence). The CDR3 extends over 13 amino acids. CDR3 amino acids: CASSSLFTDTQYF. Written as DNA, the CDR3 is TGTGCTAGCAGCTCACTTTTCACAGATACGCAGTATTTT.

This clonotype was observed at least ten times. This chain uses TRBV7-2 with TRBJ2-6, with D perhaps TRBD2 (6 bases). CDR3 length: 16 amino acids. CDR1 is SGHTA and CDR2 is FQGNSA in the germline V gene. The V gene lost 7 bases and the J gene lost 0 bases, with 13 bases spanning the gap. CDR3 DNA: TGTGCCAGCACCCCCACGGGAGTCTCTGGGGCCAACGTCCTGACTTTC. Protein sequence: CASTPTGVSGANVLTF.

V usage is TRBV24-1 and J usage is TRBJ2-6; D is perhaps TRBD2 (6 bases). This CDR3 spans 15 amino acids. From germline, CDR1 is KGHDR and CDR2 SFDVKD. V was shortened by 5 bases and J by 0 bases, with 7 bases between the two germline ends. The CDR3 reads CATSGEVSGANVLTF. The CDR3 coding sequence is TGTGCCACCAGTGGGGAGGTCTCTGGGGCCAACGTCCTGACTTTC.

This clonotype was seen repeatedly, ten times or more. The CDR3 does not close with the conserved phenylalanine or tryptophan, likely indicating a read error. The limits of the CDR3 on the DNA are not certain, so only TCRdb's listed CDR3 is given. The V gene is TRBV10-3, the J gene TRBJ2-7. Germline CDR1 and CDR2: ENHRY and SYGVKD. Termini included, the CDR3 measures 8 amino acids. CDR3 amino acids: CAIRPPEI.

The chain combines TRBV9 with TRBJ2-7, with D maybe TRBD2 (6 bases). CDR3 length equals 15 residues. Between the trimmed V and J ends, which lost 5 bases and 1 base, there was a span of 16 bases. CDR1 and CDR2 (germline): SGDLS, YYNGEE. DNA for the CDR3: TGTGCCAGCAGTGGGGGGACCCCGAATTCCTACGAGCAGTACTTC. The encoded protein is CASSGGTPNSYEQYF.

In regard to this clonotype: A much more abundant neighbour one base away suggests this may be a read error. The rearrangement joins TRBV12-3 or TRBV12-4 to TRBJ1-4; unclear D gene. The length of the CDR3 is 12 residues. CDR3 in amino acids: CASSLVNERLFF. In DNA, the CDR3 is TGTGCCAGCAGTTTAGTCAATGAAAGACTGTTTTTT.

This clonotype was counted ten times or more. The genes are TRBV12-3 or TRBV12-4 and TRBJ2-5, with D possibly being TRBD1 (6 bases). The CDR3 length is 13 residues. V lost 3 bases to trimming and J lost 4 bases, with 9 bases between them. For the CDR3, the DNA is TGTGCCAGCAGTTTGAGGGACATAGAGACCCAGTACTTC. Its translation is CASSLRDIETQYF.

This clonotype was seen a handful of times. V and J are TRBV29-1 and TRBJ1-2, with TRBD1 as a possible D gene (5 bases). V lost 0 bases, J lost 6 bases, and 11 bases lay in between. CDR3 length equals 13 residues. Germline CDR1 and CDR2: SQVTM and ANQGSEA. The CDR3 sequence is CSVEEGGTNGYTF. CDR3 DNA: TGCAGCGTTGAAGAGGGGGGGACGAATGGCTACACCTTC.

The chain has TRBV23-1 and TRBJ2-7; 8 bases are a match to TRBD1. TRBV23-1 is recorded as an ORF, its role being uncertain. This CDR3 contains 15 residues. J was trimmed by 4 bases and V by 7 bases; bases with no gene match: 12. The CDR3 region has the DNA TGCGCCAGCAACCCTAGAAGGACAGGGATTTACGAGCAGTACTTC. Translating gives CASNPRRTGIYEQYF.

This clonotype occurred many times. The V gene is TRBV2, the J gene TRBJ2-5; D is unclear. V was pared by 0 bases and J by 6 bases, with 14 bases between. There are 15 residues in the CDR3. In germline, CDR1 is SNHLY, CDR2 FYNNEI. CDR3 in amino acids: CASSEADGFLKTQYF. DNA for the CDR3: TGTGCCAGCAGTGAAGCGGACGGTTTTCTTAAGACCCAGTACTTC.

This clonotype has a count of ten or more. The rearrangement links TRBV14 to TRBJ2-3; D remains ambiguous. The CDR3 has 16 amino acids. V dropped 2 bases and J dropped 0 bases, with 12 bases sitting between them. Germline V gene lookup returns CDR1 SGHDN and CDR2 FVKESK. The CDR3 sequence is CASSQTQTHSTDTQYF. The CDR3 DNA reads TGTGCCAGCAGCCAAACACAGACTCATAGCACAGATACGCAGTATTTT.

Many counts were recorded for this clonotype. The V call is TRBV29-1, the J call TRBJ2-1, with D hard to call. The germline gives CDR1 SQVTM, CDR2 ANQGSEA. The CDR3 is 13 residues long. V was trimmed by 8 bases and J by 3 bases, leaving 14 bases between them. CDR3 coding DNA: TGCAGCTTTCGACCCCAGGACTACAATGAGCAGTTCTTC. Translation gives CSFRPQDYNEQFF.

This clonotype was counted at least ten times. The genes are TRBV7-3 and TRBJ1-1; D ambiguous. V gave up 5 bases and J gave up 1 base, with 5 bases separating them. The CDR3 extends over 12 amino acids. Germline V gene lookup returns CDR1 SGHTA and CDR2 FQGTGA. The CDR3 sequence is CASSIQNTEAFF. For the CDR3, the DNA is TGTGCCAGCAGCATACAGAACACTGAAGCTTTCTTT.

This clonotype was recorded many times. This chain links TRBV24-1 with TRBJ1-4, with TRBD1 as a possible D gene (5 bases). The CDR3 is 16 residues long. In germline, CDR1 is KGHDR, CDR2 SFDVKD. Trimming removed 2 bases at V and 7 bases at J, with 16 bases between. CDR3 DNA sequence: TGTGCCACCAGTGATTCGGGACGCCGAGGCGGTGAAAAACTGTTTTTT. Its protein product is CATSDSGRRGGEKLFF.

This clonotype was observed many times. The J gene is TRBJ2-7, the V gene TRBV6-2 or TRBV6-3; D may correspond to TRBD1 or TRBD2 (5 bases each). The V gene lost 6 bases and the J gene lost 5 bases, with 17 bases spanning the gap. This CDR3 region has 14 residues. CDR1 is MNHEY and CDR2 is SVGEGT in the germline V gene. CDR3 nucleotide sequence: TGTGCCAGCAGCCCGTTGGGACCGACTAACGAGCAGTACTTC. Encoded protein: CASSPLGPTNEQYF.

In its sample, this clonotype was seen many times. The chain links TRBV7-8 to TRBJ2-1, with 9 bases matching TRBD2. Germline CDR1 and CDR2: SGHVS and FQNEAQ. The CDR3 consists of 15 residues. J lost 3 bases, V lost 6 bases, and 6 bases had no gene match. The CDR3 region is CASRDGAGGYNEQFF. Here the CDR3 DNA reads TGTGCCAGCAGGGACGGAGCGGGGGGCTACAATGAGCAGTTCTTC.

In this sample, this clonotype turned up many times. CDR3 amino acids: CASSPPGAGEFSNIQYF. In nucleotides, the CDR3 is TGTGCCAGCAGCCCCCCGGGGGCGGGGGAGTTCTCCAACATTCAGTACTTC. The chain recombines TRBV3-1 with TRBJ2-4; weak D call: TRBD2 (7 bases). V lost 4 bases to trimming and J lost 7 bases, with 23 bases between them. Per germline, CDR1 LGHDT and CDR2 YNNKEL (reference sequence). The CDR3 has 17 amino acids.

This clonotype turned up a few times. V gene TRBV3-2 combines with J gene TRBJ2-3. TRBV3-2 is shown as a pseudogene. The CDR3 covers 13 residues. The CDR3: CASSHGSTDTQYF. CDR3 bases: TGTGCCAGCAGCCACGGGAGCACAGATACGCAGTATTTT.

This clonotype was picked up many times. The chain employs TRBV7-2 and TRBJ1-5; perhaps TRBD1 as D (6 bases). The V end was cut by 5 bases, the J end by 6 bases, with 14 bases between. From germline, CDR1 is SGHTA and CDR2 FQGNSA. CDR3 length equals 14 residues. CDR3 sequence reads: CASSHNRGAQPQHF. DNA of the CDR3: TGTGCCAGCAGCCATAATCGGGGGGCTCAGCCCCAGCATTTT.

V usage is TRBV6-5 and J usage is TRBJ1-1; D unresolved. Per germline, CDR1 MNHEY and CDR2 SVGAGI. Trimming removed 2 bases at V and 1 base at J, with 5 bases between. The CDR3 has 13 residues. CDR3 sequence: CASSYLRNTEAFF. The CDR3, as DNA: TGTGCCAGCAGTTACCTCCGGAACACTGAAGCTTTCTTT.

Comment on this clonotype: This CDR3 fails to terminate in the conserved phenylalanine or tryptophan, so it likely reflects a read error. The genes are TRBV4-2 and TRBJ2-6; the D is unclear. In germline, CDR1 is LGHNA, CDR2 YNFKEQ. This CDR3 is built from 17 residues. The germline V and J ends were trimmed by 3 bases and 0 bases, with 12 bases remaining between them. CDR3 amino acids: CASSQSALSSGANVLTS. The CDR3 nucleotides read TGTGCCAGCAGCCAGAGCGCCCTGAGCTCTGGGGCCAACGTCCTGACTTCC.

This clonotype showed up just a few times. J is TRBJ1-2 and V is TRBV27, with a possible D match to TRBD1 (5 bases). Germline assignment: CDR1 MNHEY and CDR2 SMNVEV (reference sequence). This CDR3 region has 18 residues. Trimming took 10 bases from V and 3 from J, leaving 30 bases between them. The CDR3 DNA reads as TGTGCCACACTACCCACCGGGACGGAGTTTTTAATTTACTATGGCTACACCTTC. Residues: CATLPTGTEFLIYYGYTF.

This clonotype was counted a few times. The chain has TRBV7-7 and TRBJ2-3, with 8 bases lining up with TRBD2. Trimming at V came to 4 bases and at J to 1 base, leaving 4 bases not matched to a gene. CDR1 and CDR2 (germline): SSHAT, FNYEAQ (reference sequence). This CDR3 comprises 15 residues. Written as DNA, the CDR3 is TGTGCCAGCAGCTCCGGGGGGGCTGGCACAGATACGCAGTATTTT. Translated: CASSSGGAGTDTQYF.

This clonotype was recorded a few times. The CDR3 is CASSQVVTGEDGYTF. The CDR3 DNA reads TGTGCCAGCAGCCAAGTTGTTACAGGGGAGGATGGCTACACCTTC. The rearrangement uses TRBV3-1 and TRBJ1-2, with TRBD1 matching 7 bases. V was pared by 1 base and J by 6 bases, with 8 bases of the junction left unmatched. The CDR3 runs to 15 residues. CDR1 LGHDT and CDR2 YNNKEL come from the germline V gene (reference sequence).

This clonotype has at least ten counts. V and J are TRBV20-1 and TRBJ2-7; tentatively, D is TRBD1 (6 bases). Per the germline V gene, CDR1 is DFQATT and CDR2 is SNEGSKA (reference sequence). V was cut by 5 bases and J by 2 bases, with 19 bases left in between. CDR3 size: 15 residues. The CDR3 spells CSAHPLGTYPYEQYF. CDR3 in DNA: TGCAGTGCTCACCCTTTGGGGACATACCCCTACGAGCAGTACTTC.